This is a list of T cell receptor beta chains from one sample in a study of T cells in Graves' hyperthyroidism and ophthalmopathy. One entry per CDR3 protein, called by TCRdb with MiXCR from the multiplex PCR reads. In the table there are 250,000 to 300,000 distinct CDR3 sequences, less than 15% of which are singletons. The sequencing input was blood. The receptor set was obtained from a woman aged 40-49 years with Graves' hyperthyroidism that later progressed to Graves' ophthalmopathy. CDR3s include the opening cysteine and the closing phenylalanine or tryptophan. D genes are given only for firm matches. The size field is filled for only some rows; it gives once, few, many or a size class.

CASSPLPLLAGGPDTQYF	TGTGCCAGCTCACCACTTCCTTTACTAGCGGGAGGGCCAGATACGCAGTATTTT	many	TRBV18	TRBJ2-3	TRBD2
CASSGVWTSGRANTGELFF	TGCGCCAGCAGTGGGGTATGGACTAGCGGGAGAGCGAACACCGGGGAGCTGTTTTTT	NA	TRBV4-1	TRBJ2-2	TRBD2
CSAGGGTQYF	TGCAGTGCTGGAGGAGGGACCCAGTACTTC	many	TRBV20-1	TRBJ2-5	NA
CASSHPSGRGYNEQFF	TGTGCCAGCAGTCACCCTAGCGGGAGAGGTTACAATGAGCAGTTCTTC	many	TRBV27	TRBJ2-1	TRBD2
CATSRRKTEAFF	TGTGCCACCAGTCGGCGTAAAACTGAAGCTTTCTTT	few	TRBV24-1	TRBJ1-1	NA
CASSSTNTGELFF	TGTGCCAGCAGCTCTACTAACACCGGGGAGCTGTTTTTT	many	TRBV11-3	TRBJ2-2	NA
CASSVRAVDTQYF	TGTGCCAGCAGCGTAAGGGCCGTAGATACGCAGTATTTT	many	TRBV9	TRBJ2-3	NA
CASSYRGGRTDTQYF	TGTGCCAGCAGTTACAGGGGCGGGAGGACAGATACGCAGTATTTT	few	TRBV6-4	TRBJ2-3	NA
CASNPGTGVEKLFF	TGTGCCAGCAACCCCGGGACAGGGGTAGAAAAACTGTTTTTT	NA	TRBV28	TRBJ1-4	TRBD1
CAISNRGLDTQYF	TGTGCCATCAGCAACAGGGGGCTTGATACGCAGTATTTT	NA	TRBV10-3	TRBJ2-3	TRBD1
CASSTRDRYPSQFF	TGTGCCAGTAGTACCAGGGACAGGTACCCCAGTCAGTTCTTC	many	TRBV19	TRBJ2-1	TRBD1
CSARGFATSEKLFF	TGCAGTGCTAGAGGGTTTGCAACTAGTGAAAAACTGTTTTTT	NA	TRBV20-1	TRBJ1-4	NA
CASSVTSLNNEQFF	TGCGCCAGCAGTGTCACTAGCCTAAACAATGAGCAGTTCTTC	many	TRBV10-2	TRBJ2-1	NA